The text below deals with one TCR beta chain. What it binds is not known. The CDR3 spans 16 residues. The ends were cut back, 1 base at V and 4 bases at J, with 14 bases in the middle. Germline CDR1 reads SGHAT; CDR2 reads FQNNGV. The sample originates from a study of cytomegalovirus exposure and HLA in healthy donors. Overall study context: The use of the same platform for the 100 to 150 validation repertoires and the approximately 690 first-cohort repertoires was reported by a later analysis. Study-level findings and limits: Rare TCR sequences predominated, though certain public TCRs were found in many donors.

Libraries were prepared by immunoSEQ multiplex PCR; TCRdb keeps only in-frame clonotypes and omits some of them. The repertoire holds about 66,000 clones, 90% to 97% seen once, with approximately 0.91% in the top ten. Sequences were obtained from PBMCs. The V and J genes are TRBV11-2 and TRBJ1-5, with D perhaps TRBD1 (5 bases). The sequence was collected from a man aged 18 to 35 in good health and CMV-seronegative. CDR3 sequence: CASSLVYQGPNQPQHF. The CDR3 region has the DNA TGTGCCAGCAGCTTAGTTTACCAGGGCCCAAATCAGCCCCAGCATTTT.